This entry concerns a single T cell receptor (beta chain). This sample stems from a study of blood T cell repertoires in COVID-19. Study-level information: COVID-19 samples from acute and convalescent phases originated in the United States, Italy and Spain. PBMCs, B-cell-depleted T cells, or T cells provided the cDNA or gDNA that made up the material.

Authors' processing steps: Using reference gene primer amplification, nucleated cell counts were estimated. The data were produced by immunoSEQ multiplex PCR, yet TCRdb's version contains in-frame clones alone and is incomplete. Clone size and the V and J calls come from that table; the DNA yielded D and trimming. The table includes about 130,000 clones, nearly 70% detected once. The trim removed 2 bases at V and 2 bases at J, leaving 1 base unmatched. Germline values: CDR1 KGHSH, CDR2 LQKENI. The CDR3 runs to 15 residues. Sequencing was done on a sample of peripheral blood. The chain couples TRBV18 to TRBJ2-7; 12 nucleotides align to TRBD2. The sequence derives from a woman aged 70-85 years with acute or convalescent COVID-19. The DNA for the CDR3 is TGTGCCAGCTCACCAGCTAGCGGGAGGGCCTACGAGCAGTACTTC. This sequence encodes CASSPASGRAYEQYF.